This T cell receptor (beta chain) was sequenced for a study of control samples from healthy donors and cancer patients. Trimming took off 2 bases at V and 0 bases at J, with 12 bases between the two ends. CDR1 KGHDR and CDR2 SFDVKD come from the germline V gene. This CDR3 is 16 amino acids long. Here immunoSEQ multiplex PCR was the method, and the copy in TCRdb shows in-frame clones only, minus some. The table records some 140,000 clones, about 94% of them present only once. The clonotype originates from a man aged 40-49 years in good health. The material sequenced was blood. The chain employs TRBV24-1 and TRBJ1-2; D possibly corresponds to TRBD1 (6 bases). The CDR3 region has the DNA TGTGCCACCAGTGATTCCCGGGACACGGCTAACTATGGCTACACCTTC. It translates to CATSDSRDTANYGYTF.